Below, 15 T cell receptor beta chains from the same sample are listed, as sequenced in a study of tumor-infiltrating lymphocytes in primary liver carcinoma. Reverse transcription of approximately 500 ng total RNA with a constant-region primer produced TCR beta cDNA. It was through three nested multiplex PCR rounds of slightly modified ARM-PCR that TCR beta libraries arose. In the first two PCR rounds, TRBV1-TRBV30 forward primers were paired with a C-beta reverse primer, and each round lasted around 10 cycles. MiXCR, applied by TCRdb to the multiplex PCR reads, yields one record per CDR3 protein. In the table there are about 320,000 distinct CDR3 sequences, roughly three fifths of which are singletons. Germline DNA was extracted too, while blood RNA derived from unsorted whole blood. Sequenced: peripheral blood. These receptors all stem from a woman in her thirties with primary liver carcinoma and hepatitis B virus infection.

This clonotype was seen once. A much bigger clone sits one base away, suggesting this may be a read error. The gene calls are TRBV29-1 and TRBJ2-7, with a weak D call TRBD2 (5 bases). Germline V gene data show CDR1 as SQVTM and CDR2 as ANQGSEA. This CDR3 is built from 12 residues. The V gene lost 2 bases and the J gene lost 6 bases, with 11 bases spanning the gap. The CDR3 sequence is CSVERLTGEQYF. CDR3 DNA sequence: TGCAGCGTTGAACGACTAACGGGCGAGCAGTACTTC.

As for this clonotype: Germline is not matched at one junction end, which may reflect a read error. This chain uses TRBV11-2 with TRBJ2-6; D is perhaps TRBD1 or TRBD2 (5 bases each). CDR1 and CDR2 (germline): SGHAT, FQNNGV. This CDR3 is built from 15 residues. The CDR3 protein is CASTGTGSGANLMTF. In DNA form, the CDR3 reads TGTGCAAGCACCGGGACCGGTTCTGGGGCCAACCTCATGACTTTC.

Turning to this clonotype: A read error may account for a junction end that differs from germline. The chain is built from TRBV11-1 and TRBJ1-5, with D unresolved. The V gene's germline CDR1 is SGHAT and CDR2 FQDESV (reference sequence). The CDR3 is 13 residues long. DNA for the CDR3: TGTGTCAGCAGCTTAGAGAGCAATCAGCCACAACATTTT. Its protein is CVSSLESNQPQHF.

The gene calls are TRBV12-3 or TRBV12-4 and TRBJ1-5; D gene uncertain. The CDR3 is 13 residues long. Trimming left V 2 bases short and J 9 bases short, with 11 bases between. The CDR3 spells CASSLQERSPQHF. The CDR3 DNA sequence: TGTGCCAGCAGTTTACAGGAAAGGTCGCCCCAGCATTTT.

For this clonotype: This may stem from a read error, because a much larger clone lies one nucleotide away. The V and J genes are TRBV4-3 and TRBJ2-5, with D perhaps TRBD1 (6 bases). CDR3 size: 18 residues. CDR1 LGHNA and CDR2 YSLEER come from the germline V gene. The CDR3 nucleotides read TGCGCCAGCACCCAAGGCTTTGTAGGGGGAGATTCACAAGAGACCCAGTACTTC. It translates to CASTQGFVGGDSQETQYF.

The J gene is TRBJ2-5, the V gene TRBV12-3 or TRBV12-4, with D perhaps being TRBD1 or TRBD2 (5 bases each). V was pared by 6 bases and J by 6 bases, with 20 bases between. This CDR3 spans 15 amino acids. In DNA form, the CDR3 reads TGTGCCAGCAGCATCTACCCAGGGAGCGGAAAGACCCAGTACTTC. It translates to CASSIYPGSGKTQYF.

Note on this clonotype: One end of the junction does not line up with germline, which may come from a read error. This chain connects TRBV5-1 to TRBJ2-3; D remains unclear. The CDR3 is made up of 14 amino acids. Per the germline V gene, CDR1 is SGHRS and CDR2 is YFSETQ. The CDR3 bases are TGCGCCAGCAGCTTGGGCGGATTTGAAGATAGGCAGTATTTT. Residues: CASSLGGFEDRQYF.

This rearrangement joins TRBV7-9 to TRBJ2-7, with D hard to call. The V end lost 4 bases, the J end lost 6 bases, and 13 bases lay between the germline ends. Germline V gene lookup returns CDR1 SEHNR and CDR2 FQNEAQ (reference sequence). CDR3 size: 13 residues. CDR3 nucleotides: TGTGCCAGCAGCTCGGTTTCCCTCTCCGAGCAGTACTTC. Translating gives CASSSVSLSEQYF.

As for this clonotype: An end of the junction differs from the germline gene, which may be a read error. The chain has TRBV6-2 or TRBV6-3 and TRBJ2-1; no clear D gene. There are 14 residues in the CDR3. CDR1 is MNHEY, CDR2 SVGEGT, per germline. CDR3 region: CASSSVIWANVQFF. As DNA, the CDR3 is TGTGCCAGCAGTTCCGTCATATGGGCGAATGTGCAGTTCTTC.

Of note for this clonotype: Possible read error: a much larger clone is one base away. The chain combines TRBV6-6 with TRBJ1-5; 9 nucleotides line up with TRBD1. The V gene's germline CDR1 is MNHNY and CDR2 SVGAGI (reference sequence). The CDR3 runs 15 residues. The CDR3 region has the DNA TGTGGCAGCAGTTGGGGACAGGGCCTCGATCAGCCCCAGCATTTT. Residues: CGSSWGQGLDQPQHF.

Concerning this clonotype itself: This clone may be a read error of a much larger clone one base away. This chain uses TRBV11-2 with TRBJ1-5, with D hard to call. CDR3 length equals 14 residues. CDR1 is SGHAT and CDR2 is FQNNGV in the germline V gene. Written as DNA, the CDR3 is TGTGCCAGCAGCTGGAGCAATAGCAGTCAGCCCCAGCATTTT. It yields the protein CASSWSNSSQPQHF.

At least ten counts were recorded for this clonotype. This chain connects TRBV4-3 to TRBJ2-3, with D unclear. CDR1 and CDR2 (germline): LGHNA, YSLEER. The V end was cut by 0 bases, the J end by 6 bases, with 7 bases between. The CDR3 runs 13 residues. The chain's CDR3 is CASSQETWDTQYF. In nucleotides, the CDR3 is TGCGCCAGCAGCCAAGAAACCTGGGATACGCAGTATTTT.

About this clonotype: Since a much larger clone is just one base distant, this may be a read error. The gene calls are TRBV6-6 and TRBJ1-5; TRBD1 aligns across 7 bases. CDR3 length: 15 amino acids. In germline, CDR1 is MNHNY, CDR2 SVGAGI (reference sequence). CDR3 coding DNA: TGTGCCAGCAGTTACCCGACAGGGAACAATCAGCACCAGCATTTT. It codes for CASSYPTGNNQHQHF.

This clonotype was found many times. The chain is built from TRBV11-2 and TRBJ2-7; 10 nucleotides align to TRBD1. Germline V gives CDR1 SGHAT, CDR2 FQNNGV. The trim removed 5 bases at V and 4 bases at J, leaving 8 bases unmatched. The CDR3 loop spans 15 amino acids. The CDR3 DNA follows: TGTGCCAGCAGCCGGGACAGGGGTTCGTATTACGAGCAGTACTTC. Residues: CASSRDRGSYYEQYF. The full variable domain, its missing parts supplied by reference TRBV11-2 and TRBJ2-7, is EAGVAQSPRYKIIEKRQSVAFWCNPISGHATLYWYQQILGQGPKLLIQFQNNGVVDDSQLPKDRFSAERLKGVDSTLKIQPAKLEDSAVYLCASSRDRGSYYEQYFGPGTRLTVT.

There are a few counts of this clonotype. The chain combines TRBV12-3 or TRBV12-4 with TRBJ2-1, with D perhaps TRBD2 (6 bases). The V gene lost 5 bases and the J gene lost 3 bases, with 11 bases spanning the gap. The CDR3 sequence is 14 residues long. The CDR3 is CASSIVGGYNEQFF. CDR3 DNA sequence: TGTGCCAGCAGTATCGTGGGGGGCTACAATGAGCAGTTCTTC.